These T cell receptor beta chains were read from a single sample in a study of blood T cells in healthy people across ages. MiXCR, applied by TCRdb to the 5' RACE reads, yields one record per CDR3 protein. The sample has about 1,500,000 distinct CDR3 sequences, roughly 40% seen once; the top ten hold roughly 7.7%. Sequencing input: blood. These receptors all stem from a young woman in good health. Both conserved end residues are part of each CDR3. Fields, in order: CDR3 DNA, CDR3 protein, V gene, J gene, D gene, clone size. D genes are given only for firm matches. The size entry is marked missing in some rows and otherwise reads once, few, many or a size class.

TGTGCCAGCAGTTACTCGCGGGATCAGCCCCAGCATTTT,CASSYSRDQPQHF,TRBV6-5,TRBJ1-5,-,few
TGTGCCAGCAGCCAACGGTTTTCGGCGCTGGCACGTGTCGAGCAGTACTTC,CASSQRFSALARVEQYF,TRBV14,TRBJ2-7,-,few
TGTGCCAGCAGTCCCGGGACAGGGACCTCTGGGGCCAACGTCCTGACTTTC,CASSPGTGTSGANVLTF,TRBV12-3/TRBV12-4,TRBJ2-6,TRBD1,once
TGTGCGACTACCCTGGGCACCGGGGAGCTGTTTTTT,CATTLGTGELFF,TRBV12-3/TRBV12-4,TRBJ2-2,-,-
TGCAGTGGGGGGCCGATTGCTACGACCCAGTACTTC,CSGGPIATTQYF,TRBV20-1,TRBJ2-5,-,once
TGTGCCAGCAGGTTGACAGGGTTGGGCAATGAAAAACTGTTTTTT,CASRLTGLGNEKLFF,TRBV6-5,TRBJ1-4,TRBD1,few
TGTGCCAGCAGCTTATCTAGCGGGGGCGTCACAGATACGCAGTATTTT,CASSLSSGGVTDTQYF,TRBV7-9,TRBJ2-3,TRBD2,few
TGCGCCAGCAGCCCCGCCGGGACAGGGCCCTTCGTTGCGGCTTTCTTT,CASSPAGTGPFVAAFF,TRBV5-1,TRBJ1-1,TRBD1,-
TGTGCCAGCAGAGCCGGGACGGGAGGGGAGTTCTTC,CASRAGTGGEFF,TRBV3-1,TRBJ2-1,TRBD2,-
TGTGCCAGCAGCTTGAGACTGACCGGGGAGCTGTTTTTT,CASSLRLTGELFF,TRBV11-1,TRBJ2-2,-,-
TGTGCCAGCAGTGTGGCTACAGGGGGCACCTACGAGCAGTACTTC,CASSVATGGTYEQYF,TRBV6-1,TRBJ2-7,TRBD1,-
TGTGCCAGTAGTATAGGACGCCCCGGAGGGAAGGAGCAGTTCTTC,CASSIGRPGGKEQFF,TRBV19,TRBJ2-1,-,-
TGTGCCAGCAGCATACTACTAGCGGGAGATGCGGATGAGCAGTTCTTC,CASSILLAGDADEQFF,TRBV11-2,TRBJ2-1,TRBD2,-
TGTGCCAGCAGCTTTTTAGCAGAGCAGTACTTC,CASSFLAEQYF,TRBV7-2,TRBJ2-5,-,-
TGTGCCAGCAGCCCGGGCGTGGATCTGGGTCAGGGTGAGCAGTTCTTC,CASSPGVDLGQGEQFF,TRBV5-8,TRBJ2-1,-,-
TGCAGTGCTAGGAAACCGGAGGGGGAAAACTATGGCTACACCTTC,CSARKPEGENYGYTF,TRBV20-1,TRBJ1-2,-,-
TGCAGTGCCGCGGACAGAGCCTACGAGCAGTACTTC,CSAADRAYEQYF,TRBV20-1,TRBJ2-7,-,-
TGTGCCAGCATGGGACAGGGGTCTTTCGGCGAGCAGTACTTC,CASMGQGSFGEQYF,TRBV7-2,TRBJ2-7,TRBD1,many
TGTGCCAGCAGGACTCACGGCACAGATACGCAGTATTTT,CASRTHGTDTQYF,TRBV12-3/TRBV12-4,TRBJ2-3,-,few
TGTGCCAGCAGTTCCGCTGGGGCTAGCGGGGTCACAGATACGCAGTATTTT,CASSSAGASGVTDTQYF,TRBV27,TRBJ2-3,TRBD2,-
TGTGCCATCAGTGAGTCGACAGGGGGTGGTAACTATGGCTACACCTTC,CAISESTGGGNYGYTF,TRBV10-3,TRBJ1-2,TRBD1,once
TGTGCCAGCAGCTTAGAGGGGCGGGAGGCCTACAATGAGCAGTTCTTC,CASSLEGREAYNEQFF,TRBV7-2,TRBJ2-1,TRBD2,-
TGCAGTGCTAGAGACTCGGCGGGAGTAGCGGACGAGCAGTACTTC,CSARDSAGVADEQYF,TRBV20-1,TRBJ2-7,TRBD2,-
TGTGCCAGCGCCCCACTAGCGGCCTACGAGCAGTACTTC,CASAPLAAYEQYF,TRBV27,TRBJ2-7,TRBD2,-
TGTGCCATCCCCTCCGGGACAGGGCCCGGCGTAGATACGCAGTATTTT,CAIPSGTGPGVDTQYF,TRBV2,TRBJ2-3,TRBD1,once
TGTGCCAGCAGCGAGGGGACGGCTTACAATGAGCAGTTCTTC,CASSEGTAYNEQFF,TRBV11-2,TRBJ2-1,-,many
TGTGCCACCAGCAGAGGAGGTGGAACCTACGAGCAGTACTTC,CATSRGGGTYEQYF,TRBV15,TRBJ2-7,-,few
TGTGCCAGCAGTTTATCGCGGGGTCTAAACAATGAGCAGTTCTTC,CASSLSRGLNNEQFF,TRBV27,TRBJ2-1,-,-
TGTGCCAGCACCGACAGCTTGAACACTGAAGCTTTCTTT,CASTDSLNTEAFF,TRBV6-1,TRBJ1-1,-,few
TGCAGTGCTGCCGAGACAGGGGTAACCGAGCAGTTCTTC,CSAAETGVTEQFF,TRBV20-1,TRBJ2-1,TRBD1,-
TGTGCCAGCAGCTATGGACATGGGGCTAACTATGGCTACACCTTC,CASSYGHGANYGYTF,TRBV4-2,TRBJ1-2,-,-
TGTGCCAGCAGTGGAGCTTATCAGCCCCAGCATTTT,CASSGAYQPQHF,TRBV6-1,TRBJ1-5,-,few
TGTGCCAGCAGCCGAGGGACAGCTGCTAATTCACCCCTCCACTTT,CASSRGTAANSPLHF,TRBV28,TRBJ1-6,TRBD1,few
TGCGCCAGCAGCTACCCAATTCGGGACAGTCCCCTCAAAACCCAAGAGACCCAGTACTTC,CASSYPIRDSPLKTQETQYF,TRBV5-1,TRBJ2-5,TRBD1,few
TGTGCCAGCAGTAGTCGTCCGGACACTGAAGCTTTCTTT,CASSSRPDTEAFF,TRBV7-3,TRBJ1-1,-,-
TGTGCCAGCAGCGTCACCCTTAATTCACCCCTCCACTTT,CASSVTLNSPLHF,TRBV11-1,TRBJ1-6,-,few
TGTGCCAGCAGTGCAAATGGGGGCGGTCTTAGCGGGGAGCTGTTTTTT,CASSANGGGLSGELFF,TRBV2,TRBJ2-2,-,-
TGCGCCAGCAGCTTGGTGTCCAGGGTAGGTTACAATGAGCAGTTCTTC,CASSLVSRVGYNEQFF,TRBV5-1,TRBJ2-1,-,few
TGCGCCGGCAGCCCCCGGACTAGCGGGAGACTGGCGAACACCGGGGAGCTGTTTTTT,CAGSPRTSGRLANTGELFF,TRBV5-1,TRBJ2-2,TRBD2,-
TGTGCCAGCAGTTTCGCGGGCGGCGGGAGTGAAGGCGAGCAGTACTTC,CASSFAGGGSEGEQYF,TRBV27,TRBJ2-7,TRBD2,-
TGTGCCAGCAGCCCTCGGACTAGCGGGGAAGAGACCCAGTACTTC,CASSPRTSGEETQYF,TRBV3-1,TRBJ2-5,TRBD2,-
TGTGCTAGTGGACTTGGGACAGTGCAGTTCTTC,CASGLGTVQFF,TRBV12-5,TRBJ2-1,TRBD1,few
TGTGCCGGCAGCCAAGATTCGTGGGAGGGCGCGATCATTCAGTACTTC,CAGSQDSWEGAIIQYF,TRBV4-2,TRBJ2-4,TRBD2,-
TGTGCCAGCAGTTTAGCCGGAAACACCATATATTTT,CASSLAGNTIYF,TRBV7-9,TRBJ1-3,-,many
TGTGCCATCAGTGAGTCAGCGGGCCCCCCCGCCGAGCAGTACTTC,CAISESAGPPAEQYF,TRBV10-3,TRBJ2-7,-,many
TGTGCCAGCAGCCAGGGGTCGGGGTCCTACAATGAGCAGTTCTTC,CASSQGSGSYNEQFF,TRBV3-1,TRBJ2-1,-,few
TGTGCCAGCAGCGTACACAGTGGAACCGAAGCTTTCTTT,CASSVHSGTEAFF,TRBV11-1,TRBJ1-1,-,-
TGTGCCAGCAGTCGGGAGGGTCCTGGACCTTATGGCTACACCTTC,CASSREGPGPYGYTF,TRBV7-9,TRBJ1-2,-,-
TGTGCCAGCAGTTATGAAGCTGCCCTTCAGCAAGAGACCCAGTACTTC,CASSYEAALQQETQYF,TRBV6-2/TRBV6-3,TRBJ2-5,-,-
TGTGCCAGCAGACGGAGACAGGCCCTTGACACCATATATTTT,CASRRRQALDTIYF,TRBV28,TRBJ1-3,-,-
TGCAGCGCCGGCGGGACAGGGGGCGCAGATACGCAGTATTTT,CSAGGTGGADTQYF,TRBV29-1,TRBJ2-3,TRBD1,many
TGCAGTGCTAGAGATCTGGCAGGGGGCGGCTACACCTTC,CSARDLAGGGYTF,TRBV20-1,TRBJ1-2,TRBD1,few
TGTGCCATCAGTCCGCCGGGACAGGGGCCGGCTGAAGCTTTCTTT,CAISPPGQGPAEAFF,TRBV10-3,TRBJ1-1,TRBD1,-